These T cell receptor beta chains were read from a single sample in a study of identical twins. One entry per CDR3 protein, called by TCRdb with MiXCR from the 5' RACE reads. The table has under 350,000 distinct CDR3 sequences, nearly 9.5% seen once; the top ten hold around 7.1%. The same data also went into a second study, on yellow fever vaccine responses in identical twins.

The sequenced sample consisted of CD8+ T cells sorted from blood. All receptors derive from a woman younger than 35 in good health. Both conserved end residues are part of each CDR3. D genes are given only for firm matches. Only some rows state a clone size, as once, few, many or a class for expanded clones.

d_call	clone_size	v_call	j_call	cdr3_aa	cdr3_nt
TRBD2	many	TRBV29-1	TRBJ2-1	CSAPSGRAYEQFF	TGCAGTGCCCCTAGCGGGAGGGCGTATGAGCAGTTCTTC
TRBD2	many	TRBV11-2	TRBJ2-3	CASSLNPLAGVADTQYF	TGTGCCAGCAGCCTAAACCCACTAGCGGGAGTGGCAGATACGCAGTATTTT
.	.	TRBV4-1	TRBJ2-2	CASSPHLANILLEAGELFF	TGCGCCAGCAGTCCCCATTTAGCCAACATTCTACTAGAAGCCGGGGAGCTGTTTTTT
.	.	TRBV19	TRBJ2-2	CASSIDGGPTGELFF	TGTGCCAGTAGTATAGATGGAGGGCCCACCGGGGAGCTGTTTTTT
.	.	TRBV7-9	TRBJ2-3	CASNPTTGTDTQYF	TGTGCCAGCAACCCCACGACAGGCACAGATACGCAGTATTTT
.	.	TRBV20-1	TRBJ2-1	CSARARQGQSYNEQFF	TGCAGTGCTAGAGCAAGGCAGGGGCAATCCTACAATGAGCAGTTCTTC
TRBD1	.	TRBV6-2/TRBV6-3	TRBJ2-2	CASQQGSTGELFF	TGTGCCAGTCAACAGGGGTCCACCGGGGAGCTGTTTTTT
.	many	TRBV15	TRBJ2-3	CATSRDPLTLRLDTSTDTQYF	TGTGCCACCAGCAGAGATCCGCTAACCCTGAGATTAGATACTAGCACAGATACGCAGTATTTT
.	few	TRBV6-1	TRBJ2-7	CASSEAQGRQSSYEQYF	TGTGCCAGCAGTGAAGCGCAGGGGAGGCAGAGCTCCTACGAGCAGTACTTC
.	many	TRBV9	TRBJ2-2	CASSPHTGTQIPTGELFF	TGTGCCAGCAGCCCACATACAGGGACACAAATACCCACCGGGGAGCTGTTTTTT
.	few	TRBV30	TRBJ1-1	CAWSVGLNTEAFF	TGTGCCTGGAGTGTAGGCCTGAACACTGAAGCTTTCTTT
.	few	TRBV20-1	TRBJ2-1	CSARDTGTDTYNEQFF	TGCAGTGCTAGAGATACCGGGACGGACACCTACAATGAGCAGTTCTTC
.	many	TRBV6-5	TRBJ2-7	CASSSDPILYEQYF	TGTGCCAGCAGTTCCGATCCTATCCTTTACGAGCAGTACTTC
TRBD1	.	TRBV7-3	TRBJ1-1	CASRSGTENTEAFF	TGTGCCAGCAGGTCCGGGACAGAGAACACTGAAGCTTTCTTT
.	few	TRBV10-3	TRBJ2-7	CAIREGGYEQYF	TGTGCCATCAGGGAAGGGGGCTACGAGCAGTACTTC
.	many	TRBV6-6	TRBJ2-7	CASSWTAGDEQYF	TGTGCCAGCAGTTGGACTGCAGGGGACGAGCAGTACTTC
TRBD2	many	TRBV24-1	TRBJ2-1	CATSDLGVAGEVYNEQFF	TGTGCCACCAGTGATTTGGGGGTCGCGGGAGAGGTCTACAATGAGCAGTTCTTC
.	.	TRBV27	TRBJ2-7	CATRGGPEQYF	TGTGCCACCAGGGGGGGGCCCGAGCAGTACTTC
.	few	TRBV2	TRBJ2-4	CASLERGGAKNIQYF	TGTGCCAGTTTGGAAAGAGGGGGGGCCAAAAACATTCAGTACTTC
.	many	TRBV20-1	TRBJ2-2	CSAIKSANTGELFF	TGCAGTGCTATTAAGAGCGCGAACACCGGGGAGCTGTTTTTT
.	.	TRBV5-1	TRBJ2-2	CASSRRAGDTGELFF	TGCGCCAGCAGCCGCAGGGCGGGCGACACCGGGGAGCTGTTTTTT
TRBD2	.	TRBV9	TRBJ2-3	CASSGSGGGASDTQYF	TGTGCCAGCAGCGGGAGTGGCGGGGGGGCGTCAGATACGCAGTATTTT
TRBD2	.	TRBV5-6	TRBJ2-1	CASTLGAGGPRDEQFF	TGTGCCAGCACCCTGGGGGCGGGAGGGCCGCGTGATGAGCAGTTCTTC
.	few	TRBV5-5	TRBJ1-1	CASSLFRGMNTEAFF	TGTGCCAGCAGCTTGTTTCGGGGCATGAACACTGAAGCTTTCTTT
.	.	TRBV1	TRBJ2-3	CTSSQGGLAGLDTQYF	TGCACCAGCAGCCAAGGGGGACTAGCGGGACTAGATACGCAGTATTTT
TRBD1	many	TRBV9	TRBJ1-1	CASSVGQGLWDTEAFF	TGTGCCAGCAGCGTAGGACAGGGGCTTTGGGACACTGAAGCTTTCTTT
.	.	TRBV20-1	TRBJ2-1	CSARVQGIENEQFF	TGCAGTGCTAGAGTGCAGGGGATAGAAAATGAGCAGTTCTTC
.	.	TRBV7-2	TRBJ2-1	CASSLNAEIGDEQFF	TGTGCCAGCAGCTTAAACGCGGAGATTGGGGATGAGCAGTTCTTC
.	.	TRBV20-1	TRBJ1-2	CSSRDGVYGYTF	TGCAGCTCACGGGACGGCGTCTATGGCTACACCTTC
.	.	TRBV7-9	TRBJ2-5	CASSYPAGETQYF	TGTGCCAGCAGCTATCCGGCCGGGGAGACCCAGTACTTC
TRBD1	.	TRBV20-1	TRBJ2-7	CSARPPGTAYDQYF	TGCAGTGCTAGACCCCCGGGGACAGCCTACGATCAGTACTTC